Below are 12 T cell receptor beta chains sequenced from a single sample in a study of T-cell memory formation after mild COVID-19. TCRdb called the 5' RACE reads again in MiXCR, with one record for every CDR3 protein. The sample consists of 350,000 to 500,000 distinct CDR3 sequences, about a sixth of them appearing once. Specimen: PBMCs or a T cell subset sorted from them (not recorded which). These TCRs come from a man between 18 and 29 years old who had mild COVID-19 (a few samples of this study predate the infection). Cell type and time point are not known.

The gene calls are TRBV20-1 and TRBJ1-2, with D perhaps matching TRBD1 (6 bases). V shed 5 bases and J shed 1 base, with 20 bases lying between them. The CDR3 length is 16 residues. Per germline, CDR1 DFQATT and CDR2 SNEGSKA (reference sequence). The CDR3 region has the DNA TGCAGTGCTCCACTATGGGGACACCGAAGTAACTATGGCTACACCTTC. Its protein product is CSAPLWGHRSNYGYTF.

The rearrangement links TRBV29-1 to TRBJ1-2; 8 positions match TRBD1. Germline-derived CDR1 and CDR2 are SQVTM and ANQGSEA. The CDR3 contains 15 residues. Germline trimming cut 6 bases from V and 0 bases from J; bases unmatched to any gene: 9. The CDR3 is CSVGATGDPNYGYTF. The CDR3 nucleotides are TGCAGCGTCGGAGCGACAGGGGACCCTAACTATGGCTACACCTTC.

The chain has TRBV12-3 or TRBV12-4 and TRBJ2-1; possible D gene TRBD1, 6 bases. This CDR3 is built from 16 residues. V was clipped by 7 bases and J by 6 bases, with 22 bases between them. CDR3 residues: CASTPVGGPQGNEQFF. CDR3 in DNA: TGTGCCAGCACCCCCGTAGGGGGACCCCAAGGCAATGAGCAGTTCTTC.

The rearrangement joins TRBV29-1 to TRBJ1-2, with D unclear. Germline V gene data show CDR1 as SQVTM and CDR2 as ANQGSEA. CDR3 size: 10 residues. The V end was cut by 4 bases, the J end by 8 bases, with 8 bases between. CDR3 residues: CSVGSGGYTF. CDR3 DNA: TGCAGCGTTGGGTCCGGGGGCTACACCTTC. Looking up the rest from reference TRBV29-1 and TRBJ1-2 gives the full variable domain: SAVISQKPSRDICQRGTSLTIQCQVDSQVTMMFWYRQQPGQSLTLIATANQGSEATYESGFVIDKFPISRPNLTFSTLTVSNMSPEDSSIYLCSVGSGGYTFGSGTRLTVV.

This clonotype was observed a handful of times. The gene calls are TRBV7-2 and TRBJ2-3; the D gene is possibly TRBD2 (6 bases). V lost 5 bases and J lost 4, with 13 bases in between. This CDR3 contains 14 residues. In germline, CDR1 is SGHTA, CDR2 FQGNSA. As DNA, the CDR3 is TGTGCCAGCAGCCCGAAGCGGGCCTCAGATACGCAGTATTTT. It yields the protein CASSPKRASDTQYF. Full variable domain (outside the CDR3, taken from reference TRBV7-2 and TRBJ2-3): GAGVSQSPSNKVTEKGKDVELRCDPISGHTALYWYRQSLGQGLEFLIYFQGNSAPDKSGLPSDRFSAERTGGSVSTLTIQRTQQEDSAVYLCASSPKRASDTQYFGPGTRLTVL.

The V and J genes are TRBV4-3 and TRBJ1-2; a weak D match, TRBD1 (6 bases). CDR1 is LGHNA, CDR2 YSLEER, per germline. The CDR3 runs to 16 residues. Trimming stripped 5 bases from V and 7 bases from J, with 23 bases between. CDR3: CASSAQEDRVMGGYTF. The DNA for the CDR3 is TGCGCCAGCAGCGCCCAAGAGGACAGAGTGATGGGTGGCTACACCTTC.

The genes are TRBV7-2 and TRBJ2-1, with D possibly matching TRBD2 (6 bases). Germline CDR1 is SGHTA and CDR2 is FQGNSA. The CDR3 contains 16 residues. With 2 bases removed from V and 10 bases from J, the gap between germline ends came to 21 bases. The CDR3 nucleotides are TGTGCCAGCAGCTTACGGTCGGACCCCCCCCGGGGGGAGCAGTTCTTC. This gives the protein CASSLRSDPPRGEQFF. Complete variable domain (other parts from reference TRBV7-2 and TRBJ2-1): GAGVSQSPSNKVTEKGKDVELRCDPISGHTALYWYRQSLGQGLEFLIYFQGNSAPDKSGLPSDRFSAERTGGSVSTLTIQRTQQEDSAVYLCASSLRSDPPRGEQFFGPGTRLTVL.

The V gene is TRBV20-1, the J gene TRBJ1-2; unclear D gene. The germline CDR1 and CDR2 sequences are DFQATT and SNEGSKA (reference sequence). Trimming took off 5 bases at V and 4 bases at J, with 8 bases between the two ends. CDR3 size: 11 residues. CDR3 amino acids: CSAYAVYGYTF. In DNA, the CDR3 is TGCAGTGCTTACGCGGTCTATGGCTACACCTTC.

This clonotype has more than one count but fewer than ten. The genes are TRBV5-1 and TRBJ2-5; D is uncertain. Germline assignment: CDR1 SGHRS and CDR2 YFSETQ. The CDR3 covers 15 residues. Trimming took 4 bases from V and 2 from J, leaving 15 bases between them. The CDR3 region has the DNA TGCGCCAGCAGCCGCCGGACCGGTATACAAGAGACCCAGTACTTC. It yields the protein CASSRRTGIQETQYF. Combining the CDR3 with reference TRBV5-1 and TRBJ2-5 gives the whole variable domain KAGVTQTPRYLIKTRGQQVTLSCSPISGHRSVSWYQQTPGQGLQFLFEYFSETQRNKGNFPGRFSGRQFSNSRSEMNVSTLELGDSALYLCASSRRTGIQETQYFGPGTRLLVL.

The chain employs TRBV9 and TRBJ2-3; weak D call: TRBD2 (5 bases). CDR3 length equals 14 residues. V was shortened by 0 bases and J by 2 bases, with 7 bases between the two germline ends. The germline gives CDR1 SGDLS, CDR2 YYNGEE. The DNA for the CDR3 is TGTGCCAGCAGCGTAGCGGGGTACACAGATACGCAGTATTTT. This sequence encodes CASSVAGYTDTQYF.

This clonotype occurred a few times. J is TRBJ2-2 and V is TRBV4-3; D gene unclear. V dropped 0 bases and J dropped 0 bases, with 2 bases sitting between them. The germline V gene encodes CDR1 LGHNA and CDR2 YSLEER. CDR3 length: 14 amino acids. The CDR3 DNA reads as TGCGCCAGCAGCCAAGATTCGAACACCGGGGAGCTGTTTTTT. This codes for CASSQDSNTGELFF.

The V and J genes are TRBV30 and TRBJ2-3; TRBD1 aligns across 9 bases. V was pared by 2 bases and J by 4 bases, with 7 bases of the junction left unmatched. Germline V gene lookup returns CDR1 GTSNPN and CDR2 SVGIG (reference sequence). This CDR3 region has 15 residues. The CDR3 region is CAWSHTGGAADTQYF. The CDR3 DNA is TGTGCCTGGAGTCACACAGGGGGCGCGGCAGATACGCAGTATTTT.